A single sample is the source of the 20 T cell receptor beta chains below, sequenced in a study of metastatic and nonmetastatic thyroid tumors. TCRdb reanalyzed the PCR reads with MiXCR. The sample shows 25,000 to 35,000 clones, under 25% of them seen only once. Not a single patient had been given any form of treatment at any point before undergoing thyroid surgery. The sample comprised blood. Receptor source: a female donor with papillary thyroid cancer or a benign thyroid nodule (not recorded which). Some clones in this sample may be carry-over from other donors' samples.

This clone was detected many times. The V gene is TRBV10-3, the J gene TRBJ1-1; D may be TRBD1 (5 bases). CDR3 length equals 11 residues. Germline assignment: CDR1 ENHRY and CDR2 SYGVKD. Deletions cut 2 bases from V and 11 bases from J, with 9 bases between. Here the CDR3 DNA reads TGTGCCATCAGTGAGGGGGCCGAGGCTTTCTTT. Amino acid sequence: CAISEGAEAFF.

The chain carries TRBV20-1 and TRBJ1-5; D is undetermined. V lost 6 bases and J 0 bases, leaving 18 bases between the germline ends. CDR1 and CDR2 (germline): DFQATT, SNEGSKA (reference sequence). The CDR3 contains 16 residues. The CDR3 sequence: CSASLPETYSNQPQHF. In nucleotides, the CDR3 is TGCAGTGCCTCCCTTCCGGAGACATATAGCAATCAGCCCCAGCATTTT.

In this sample, this clone is medium-sized. This sequence joins TRBV12-3 or TRBV12-4 and TRBJ2-7; D perhaps matches TRBD1 (5 bases). The V gene lost 5 bases and the J gene lost 4 bases, with 12 bases spanning the gap. The CDR3 runs 13 residues. The CDR3 bases are TGTGCCAGCAGTCAAGACAGTGTATACGAGCAGTACTTC. Protein sequence: CASSQDSVYEQYF.

V usage is TRBV7-8 and J usage is TRBJ2-7, with 8 bases lining up with TRBD1. Losses at the gene ends were 5 bases for V and 3 bases for J; bases not matched to a gene: 9. CDR1 is SGHVS and CDR2 is FQNEAQ in the germline V gene. The CDR3 is 15 amino acids. Here the CDR3 DNA reads TGTGCCAGCAGCATTACACAGGGGGACAACTACGAGCAGTACTTC. The encoded protein is CASSITQGDNYEQYF.

Regarding this clone: A clone one base away is much larger, so this may be a read error. The V and J genes are TRBV15 and TRBJ1-5; D is undetermined. The CDR3 totals 13 residues. Germline CDR1 is LNHNV and CDR2 is YYDKDF (reference sequence). The CDR3 sequence: CATTRRVSQTQHF. CDR3 DNA sequence: TGTGCCACTACTCGGCGGGTAAGTCAGACCCAGCATTTT.

This clone was seen at least ten times. Additional DNA sequences in this sample encode the identical CDR3. The CDR3 spells CASSRQAGANVLTF. The CDR3 DNA reads as TGTGCCAGCAGTCGACAGGCTGGGGCCAACGTCCTGACTTTC. J is TRBJ2-6 and V is TRBV6-4; D possibly corresponds to TRBD1 (6 bases). The CDR3 contains 14 residues. CDR1 and CDR2 (germline): MRHNA, SNTAGT. The ends were cut back, 5 bases at V and 2 bases at J, with 7 bases in the middle.

There are many counts of this clone. The rearrangement uses TRBV29-1 and TRBJ1-1; D perhaps matches TRBD1 (6 bases). V lost 4 bases and J 6 bases, leaving 15 bases between the germline ends. CDR1 and CDR2 (germline): SQVTM, ANQGSEA. This CDR3 has 13 residues. The CDR3 here is CSVGEQGLPEAFF. The CDR3 DNA is TGCAGCGTTGGAGAACAGGGCCTCCCTGAAGCTTTCTTT.

This clone was recorded at least ten times. This may be a read error: a much more frequent sequence differs by one nucleotide. The sample contains more than one DNA sequence encoding this CDR3. The rearrangement links TRBV15 to TRBJ1-3, with 9 bases identical to TRBD1. The germline V gene encodes CDR1 LNHNV and CDR2 YYDKDF (reference sequence). This CDR3 contains 15 residues. V trimming: 0 bases; J trimming: 8 bases; junction bases outside the gene matches: 5. The CDR3 DNA reads TGTGCCACCAGCAGAGAAACAGGGGGCTCTGACACCATATATTTT. Translating gives CATSRETGGSDTIYF.

Relative to its sample, this clone is medium-sized (0.01 to 0.1%). V usage is TRBV6-4 and J usage is TRBJ2-2; D gene unclear. Germline CDR1 reads MRHNA; CDR2 reads SNTAGT. The CDR3 length is 13 residues. V was shortened by 0 bases and J by 5 bases, with 4 bases between the two germline ends. The CDR3 region has the DNA TGTGCCAGCAGTGACTCAGGGACCGGGGAGCTGTTTTTT. This gives the protein CASSDSGTGELFF.

This clone turned up a few times. This rearrangement joins TRBV6-4 to TRBJ2-1, with 14 bases aligning to TRBD2. V shed 3 bases and J 8 bases; nucleotides not matched to a gene: 0. Germline V CDR1 and CDR2: MRHNA, SNTAGT. This CDR3 spans 14 amino acids. The CDR3 nucleotides are TGTGCCAGCAGTGAGGGACTAGCGGGGGATGAGCAGTTCTTC. It is translated as CASSEGLAGDEQFF.

The chain employs TRBV6-1 and TRBJ2-5, with 8 bases matching TRBD1. The CDR3 totals 14 residues. Germline V gives CDR1 MNHNS, CDR2 SASEGT. Trimming cost V 5 bases and J 5 bases; bases outside gene matches: 7. The CDR3 loop is CASSPRGRSETQYF. The CDR3 nucleotides read TGTGCCAGCAGTCCCAGGGGGCGATCTGAGACCCAGTACTTC.

This clone was detected only a few times. The rearrangement joins TRBV12-3 or TRBV12-4 to TRBJ2-7; TRBD2 matches 10 bases. This CDR3 spans 14 amino acids. J was trimmed by 2 bases and V by 6 bases; bases with no gene match: 4. CDR3 bases: TGTGCCAGCAGATTGAGCGGGGGGGCCTACGAGCAGTACTTC. Its protein is CASRLSGGAYEQYF.

This clone was counted ten times or more. The genes are TRBV6-1 and TRBJ2-5; D might be TRBD2 (5 bases). Between the trimmed V and J ends, which lost 2 bases and 4 bases, there was a span of 8 bases. Germline V gives CDR1 MNHNS, CDR2 SASEGT. This CDR3 is built from 13 residues. CDR3 DNA: TGTGCCAGCAGTGAACCGGGAACAGAGACCCAGTACTTC. The encoded protein is CASSEPGTETQYF.

This clone is labeled medium-sized. J is TRBJ1-2 and V is TRBV6-1, with D unresolved. The V and J ends lost 5 bases and 4 bases respectively, with 5 bases between them. CDR1 is MNHNS, CDR2 SASEGT, per germline. The length of the CDR3 is 11 residues. This CDR3 reads CASSSSYGYTF. DNA for the CDR3: TGTGCCAGCAGTTCGTCCTATGGCTACACCTTC.

The chain combines TRBV3-1 with TRBJ2-3; tentatively, D is TRBD2 (5 bases). Per germline, CDR1 LGHDT and CDR2 YNNKEL (reference sequence). V was pared by 1 base and J by 5 bases, with 7 bases between. CDR3 length: 13 residues. The chain's CDR3 is CASSQGGIDTQYF. The CDR3 DNA follows: TGTGCCAGCAGCCAAGGAGGGATAGATACGCAGTATTTT.

This clone has ten or more counts. The gene calls are TRBV30 and TRBJ1-2; 8 nucleotides align to TRBD1. The CDR3 length is 12 residues. V lost 5 bases and J lost 8; bases outside the gene matches: 7. CDR1 GTSNPN and CDR2 SVGIG come from the germline V gene (reference sequence). The CDR3 reads CAWSQGAGGYTF. The CDR3 DNA sequence: TGTGCCTGGTCTCAGGGGGCTGGCGGCTACACCTTC.

This clone was recorded at least ten times. This chain links TRBV24-1 with TRBJ1-2; 7 nucleotides agree with TRBD1. V shed 4 bases, J shed 6 bases, and the junction held 4 bases outside the gene matches. Germline V CDR1 and CDR2: KGHDR, SFDVKD. This CDR3 has 13 amino acids. The CDR3 DNA is TGTGCCACCAGTGAGTCGACAGGGAATGGCTACACCTTC. Residues: CATSESTGNGYTF.

Points on this clone: At one boundary the junction diverges from the germline segment, which might be a read error. The chain employs TRBV10-3 and TRBJ2-3; D may be TRBD2 (7 bases). There are 15 residues in the CDR3. Germline V lookup: CDR1 ENHRY, CDR2 SYGVKD. In DNA, the CDR3 is TGTGCCATCAGGATGGGGGGGGGGGCCACAGATACTCAGTATTTT. It specifies CAIRMGGGATDTQYF.

This clone was counted many times. The gene calls are TRBV28 and TRBJ1-1, with 10 bases fitting TRBD1. CDR1 MDHEN and CDR2 SYDVKM come from the germline V gene. The CDR3 sequence is 16 residues long. J lost 10 bases, V lost 6 bases, and 17 bases had no gene match. CDR3 DNA sequence: TGTGCCAGCAGGAAAGAGAGCTCCCGGGACAGGGGATTAGCTTTCTTT. Translating gives CASRKESSRDRGLAFF.

This clone was counted at least ten times. This chain uses TRBV29-1 with TRBJ1-1; D is possibly TRBD1 (6 bases). This CDR3 comprises 14 residues. Germline V gene sequence: CDR1 SQVTM, CDR2 ANQGSEA. V was shortened by 7 bases and J by 0 bases, with 15 bases between the two germline ends. This CDR3 is CSGSLGGMNTEAFF. The CDR3 DNA reads as TGCAGCGGGAGCTTGGGGGGCATGAACACTGAAGCTTTCTTT. Full variable domain (outside the CDR3, taken from reference TRBV29-1 and TRBJ1-1): SAVISQKPSRDICQRGTSLTIQCQVDSQVTMMFWYRQQPGQSLTLIATANQGSEATYESGFVIDKFPISRPNLTFSTLTVSNMSPEDSSIYLCSGSLGGMNTEAFFGQGTRLTVV.